The 7 T cell receptor beta chains given below trace back to one sample, sequenced in a study of T cells in tuberculosis. Libraries were prepared by immunoSEQ multiplex PCR; TCRdb keeps only in-frame clonotypes and omits some of them. Among 25,000 to 35,000 clones listed, roughly 96% were seen once. The specimen was PBMCs. Receptor source: a donor aged 10-29 years with latent tuberculosis or without tuberculosis infection.

This chain connects TRBV5-6 to TRBJ1-2; no clear D. The V end was cut by 4 bases, the J end by 0 bases, with 13 bases between. This CDR3 is 15 amino acids long. CDR1 is SGHDT and CDR2 is YYEEEE in the germline V gene. CDR3 loop: CASSPTRNTNYGYTF. Written as DNA, the CDR3 is TGTGCCAGCAGCCCAACAAGAAACACTAACTATGGCTACACCTTC. Full variable domain (missing parts from reference TRBV5-6 and TRBJ1-2): DAGVTQSPTHLIKTRGQQVTLRCSPKSGHDTVSWYQQALGQGPQFIFQYYEEEERQRGNFPDRFSGHQFPNYSSELNVNALLLGDSALYLCASSPTRNTNYGYTFGSGTRLTVV.

The chain uses TRBV5-1 and TRBJ2-3; 9 bases match TRBD2. Germline-derived CDR1 and CDR2 are SGHRS and YFSETQ. This CDR3 contains 15 residues. J was trimmed by 1 base and V by 0 bases; bases with no gene match: 0. CDR3 DNA sequence: TGCGCCAGCAGCTTGGGGACTAGCGGCACAGATACGCAGTATTTT. Amino acids: CASSLGTSGTDTQYF.

The V call is TRBV27, the J call TRBJ1-3; the match to TRBD1 covers 7 bases. V lost 5 bases, J lost 4 bases, and 14 bases stayed unmatched. Germline-derived CDR1 and CDR2 are MNHEY and SMNVEV (reference sequence). This CDR3 spans 17 amino acids. In nucleotides, the CDR3 is TGTGCCAGCAGTGCCAGACAGGGCCCTGTATTCGGAAACACCATATATTTT. Amino acids: CASSARQGPVFGNTIYF.

The rearrangement uses TRBV29-1 and TRBJ2-4, with D maybe TRBD2 (5 bases). Germline values: CDR1 SQVTM, CDR2 ANQGSEA. Trimming left V 5 bases short and J 0 bases short, with 14 bases between. There are 15 residues in the CDR3. The CDR3 sequence is CSVPLANLAKNIQYF. The CDR3 coding sequence is TGCAGCGTTCCCCTAGCCAACCTAGCCAAAAACATTCAGTACTTC.

This chain uses TRBV7-8 with TRBJ2-3, with no clear D. The germline CDR1 and CDR2 sequences are SGHVS and FQNEAQ. The CDR3 covers 12 residues. The V and J ends lost 5 bases and 2 bases respectively, with 5 bases between them. CDR3 loop: CASSPNTDTQYF. The DNA of the CDR3 is TGTGCCAGCAGCCCAAACACAGATACGCAGTATTTT. Full variable domain (outside the CDR3, taken from reference TRBV7-8 and TRBJ2-3): GAGVSQSPRYKVAKRGQDVALRCDPISGHVSLFWYQQALGQGPEFLTYFQNEAQLDKSGLPSDRFFAERPEGSVSTLKIQRTQQEDSAVYLCASSPNTDTQYFGPGTRLTVL.

The chain's CDR3 is CASSLVVRQGPYEQYF. The CDR3, as DNA: TGTGCCAGCAGCTTAGTGGTGAGGCAGGGTCCCTACGAGCAGTACTTC. V gene TRBV7-2 combines with J gene TRBJ2-7; tentatively, D is TRBD1 (5 bases). Trimming shortened V by 1 base and J by 2 bases, and 15 bases separated the two germline ends. From germline, CDR1 is SGHTA and CDR2 FQGNSA. The CDR3 is 16 residues long.

The chain carries TRBV9 and TRBJ2-1; D might be TRBD2 (5 bases). The germline CDR1 and CDR2 sequences are SGDLS and YYNGEE. This CDR3 is 15 amino acids long. The ends were cut back, 4 bases at V and 0 bases at J, with 11 bases in the middle. In nucleotides, the CDR3 is TGTGCCAGCAGCCCCTTAGCGAGCTCCTACAATGAGCAGTTCTTC. Translated: CASSPLASSYNEQFF.